This T cell receptor beta chain originates from a study of shared clonotypes between healthy human individuals. For the study at large: Donors, aged 18 to 49, were a couple of women and three men.

Researchers divided each subset's genomic DNA evenly across several immunoSEQ plates. The assay was immunoSEQ multiplex PCR, and TCRdb's table has in-frame clones only and misses some. Of more than 450,000 clones listed, less than 85% were seen once; the top ten hold roughly 13%. This CDR3 has 15 residues. The V gene's germline CDR1 is SGHTA and CDR2 FQGNSA. With 3 bases clipped from V and 5 bases from J, the junction kept 7 bases outside the gene matches. The chain joins TRBV7-2 to TRBJ2-5; TRBD1 matches at 9 bases. The TCR comes from a woman aged 40 to 55 in good health. Some clones in this sample may be carry-over from other donors' samples. The sample comprised PBMCs. CDR3 sequence: CASSFQDRGFETQYF. In nucleotides, the CDR3 is TGTGCCAGCAGCTTCCAGGACAGGGGCTTCGAGACCCAGTACTTC.